This T cell receptor (beta chain) was found in a study of T cells in Graves' hyperthyroidism and ophthalmopathy. General study results and limits: Model output signaled ophthalmopathy a median approximately 6 months ahead of onset.

Amplified regions were TCR beta CDR3 sequences from RNA transcripts. First-round RT-PCR targeting the TCR CDR3 was performed with the HTBI primer set. TCRdb recomputed calls from the multiplex PCR reads with MiXCR, one row per CDR3 protein. The sample includes some 570,000 distinct CDR3 sequences, approximately 15% of them seen just once. This clonotype was detected only a few times. Its antigen is currently unknown. Trimming took off 2 bases at V and 1 base at J, with 13 bases between the two ends. Per germline, CDR1 SGHRS and CDR2 YFSETQ. The CDR3 is 15 residues long. An approximately 10 ml volume of fresh peripheral blood provided the PBMCs.

The rearrangement joins TRBV5-1 to TRBJ2-7; the D gene is possibly TRBD1 (6 bases). The receptor comes from a woman between 18 and 30 years old with Graves' ophthalmopathy. The material sequenced was blood. The CDR3 DNA follows: TGCGCCAGCAGCTTCGGACAGCCGGTTTCCTACGAGCAGTACTTC. This translates into CASSFGQPVSYEQYF.